One sample yielded the 28 T cell receptor beta chains listed below, sequenced in a study of cytomegalovirus exposure and HLA in healthy donors. In the PCR, 60 Vbeta and 13 Jbeta primers were used. Repertoires were generated with immunoSEQ multiplex PCR, while TCRdb's copy carries only in-frame clones and drops some. Of around 150,000 clones in the sample, 83% were seen once. The sequenced sample consisted of PBMCs. Source of these receptors: a man aged 45-65 years in good health and CMV-seropositive.

The chain carries TRBV5-1 and TRBJ2-5, with 11 bases lining up with TRBD2. Germline CDR1 and CDR2: SGHRS and YFSETQ. Trimming took 3 bases from V and 4 from J; bases not matched to a gene: 8. This CDR3 is built from 16 residues. The CDR3 protein is CASSWAPGTSGETQYF. The CDR3 nucleotides are TGCGCCAGCAGCTGGGCCCCCGGGACTAGCGGAGAGACCCAGTACTTC.

In its sample, this clone was seen once. The chain joins TRBV7-3 to TRBJ2-1, with 12 bases identical to TRBD2. The CDR3 has 17 residues. Germline CDR1 reads SGHTA; CDR2 reads FQGTGA. V dropped 2 bases and J dropped 9; count of bases not matched to a gene: 11. The CDR3 DNA reads TGTGCCAGCAGCTTAGGGCTAGCGGGAGGGCCTGAGAGTGAGCAGTTCTTC. The encoded protein is CASSLGLAGGPESEQFF. Full variable domain (missing parts from reference TRBV7-3 and TRBJ2-1): GAGVSQTPSNKVTEKGKYVELRCDPISGHTALYWYRQSLGQGPEFLIYFQGTGAADDSGLPNDRFFAVRPEGSVSTLKIQRTERGDSAVYLCASSLGLAGGPESEQFFGPGTRLTVL.

The chain has TRBV28 and TRBJ1-5, with D possibly TRBD1 on 5 matching bases. Germline V CDR1 and CDR2: MDHEN, SYDVKM. V lost 3 bases to trimming and J lost 7 bases, with 10 bases between them. This CDR3 region has 13 residues. The chain's CDR3 is CASSFLQGQPQHF. In nucleotides, the CDR3 is TGTGCCAGCAGTTTCCTCCAGGGACAGCCCCAGCATTTT.

The chain joins TRBV28 to TRBJ2-1, with 14 bases fitting TRBD2. Trimming took 1 base from V and 8 from J; bases not matched to a gene: 4. There are 16 residues in the CDR3. Germline V gene sequence: CDR1 MDHEN, CDR2 SYDVKM. CDR3 residues: CASSLFGLAGGDEQFF. Written as DNA, the CDR3 is TGTGCCAGCAGTTTATTCGGACTAGCGGGAGGCGATGAGCAGTTCTTC.

The chain couples TRBV4-2 to TRBJ2-1; 10 bases are a match to TRBD1. V shed 1 base, J shed 6 bases, and the junction held 0 bases outside the gene matches. This CDR3 spans 14 amino acids. Germline V gives CDR1 LGHNA, CDR2 YNFKEQ. The CDR3 here is CASSQGTGGNEQFF. In DNA form, the CDR3 reads TGTGCCAGCAGCCAAGGGACAGGGGGCAATGAGCAGTTCTTC.

The chain uses TRBV6-5 and TRBJ2-7, with 12 bases that match TRBD1. CDR1 and CDR2 (germline): MNHEY, SVGAGI. Unmatched junction bases numbered 3, after V lost 6 bases and J lost 6 bases. This CDR3 contains 13 residues. CDR3 nucleotide sequence: TGTGCCAGCAGCCGGGACAGGGGGCTCGAGCAGTACTTC. Its protein is CASSRDRGLEQYF.

This clone was picked up one time. V is TRBV7-9 and J is TRBJ1-1, with D maybe TRBD1 (6 bases). Germline V CDR1 and CDR2: SEHNR, FQNEAQ (reference sequence). Trimming stripped 8 bases from V and 5 bases from J, with 18 bases between. The CDR3 has 14 residues. The CDR3 DNA reads as TGTGCCAGCTCCCTGAAGGGGGTCGGGACTGAAGCTTTCTTT. This gives the protein CASSLKGVGTEAFF.

V usage is TRBV14 and J usage is TRBJ2-1; 11 bases fit TRBD2. V trimming: 4 bases; J trimming: 7 bases; junction bases outside the gene matches: 6. Per the germline V gene, CDR1 is SGHDN and CDR2 is FVKESK. The CDR3 length is 15 residues. The CDR3 loop reads CASSRRLAGLNEQFF. The CDR3 DNA sequence: TGTGCCAGCAGCCGCAGACTAGCGGGGTTAAATGAGCAGTTCTTC. Together with reference TRBV14 and TRBJ2-1, the CDR3 gives the full variable domain: EAGVTQFPSHSVIEKGQTVTLRCDPISGHDNLYWYRRVMGKEIKFLLHFVKESKQDESGMPNNRFLAERTGGTYSTLKVQPAELEDSGVYFCASSRRLAGLNEQFFGPGTRLTVL.

This clone was detected only once. The gene calls are TRBV5-1 and TRBJ1-5, with 8 nucleotides matching TRBD1. The CDR3 runs to 15 residues. J was trimmed by 8 bases and V by 5 bases; bases with no gene match: 12. Germline loops: CDR1 SGHRS, CDR2 YFSETQ. The CDR3 loop reads CASRLGSGGGEPQHF. The CDR3 bases are TGCGCCAGCAGGCTGGGGTCAGGGGGCGGTGAGCCCCAGCATTTT.

The chain uses TRBV11-2 and TRBJ2-3, with TRBD2 identical over 10 bases. Germline CDR1 reads SGHAT; CDR2 reads FQNNGV. V was pared by 5 bases and J by 0 bases, with 8 bases of the junction left unmatched. The CDR3 covers 17 residues. For the CDR3, the DNA is TGTGCCAGCAGCCCCGGGCGGACTAGCGGCAGCACAGATACGCAGTATTTT. Protein sequence: CASSPGRTSGSTDTQYF.

The V and J genes are TRBV5-1 and TRBJ2-1; weak D call: TRBD1 (5 bases). Germline V gene data show CDR1 as SGHRS and CDR2 as YFSETQ. This CDR3 is built from 15 residues. Deletions cut 2 bases from V and 5 bases from J, with 14 bases between. CDR3 protein: CASSLSGQGNNEQFF. CDR3 coding DNA: TGCGCCAGCAGCTTATCGGGCCAGGGAAACAATGAGCAGTTCTTC.

This chain joins TRBV28 and TRBJ1-1, with 7 bases that match TRBD1. Germline trimming cut 5 bases from V and 2 bases from J; bases unmatched to any gene: 2. The CDR3 is made up of 13 amino acids. The V gene's germline CDR1 is MDHEN and CDR2 SYDVKM. Here the CDR3 reads CASSRDSNTEAFF. CDR3 bases: TGTGCCAGCAGTCGGGACAGTAACACTGAAGCTTTCTTT.

This chain uses TRBV7-3 with TRBJ2-5; D is perhaps TRBD1 (6 bases). Germline loops: CDR1 SGHTA, CDR2 FQGTGA. The V end was cut by 4 bases, the J end by 2 bases, with 8 bases between. This CDR3 has 13 amino acids. CDR3: CASSSGQQETQYF. DNA of the CDR3: TGTGCCAGCAGCTCAGGACAGCAAGAGACCCAGTACTTC.

The V gene is TRBV2, the J gene TRBJ1-1, with D uncertain. The CDR3 spans 14 residues. The V and J ends lost 2 bases and 3 bases respectively, with 10 bases between them. Germline V gene sequence: CDR1 SNHLY, CDR2 FYNNEI. The CDR3 loop is CASSESGGDTEAFF. The CDR3 coding sequence is TGTGCCAGCAGTGAATCGGGAGGAGACACTGAAGCTTTCTTT.

The chain joins TRBV27 to TRBJ2-2, with 7 bases fitting TRBD1. This CDR3 is 17 amino acids long. The V segment lost 0 bases and the J segment 4 bases; nucleotides outside the gene matches: 8. Germline V CDR1 and CDR2: MNHEY, SMNVEV (reference sequence). CDR3 coding DNA: TGTGCCAGCAGTTTATCCTTCAGGGGGATTGGCACCGGGGAGCTGTTTTTT. It specifies CASSLSFRGIGTGELFF.

The genes are TRBV4-3 and TRBJ2-7; 16 bases line up with TRBD2. J gave up 0 bases and V 4 bases, and 3 bases lay outside the gene matches. The CDR3 is 17 amino acids. Germline V lookup: CDR1 LGHNA, CDR2 YSLEER. The CDR3 region is CASSLGLAGGLSYEQYF. The CDR3 DNA reads as TGCGCCAGCAGCCTGGGACTAGCGGGGGGGCTCTCCTACGAGCAGTACTTC.

The chain is built from TRBV5-8 and TRBJ1-5, with TRBD1 matching 7 bases. V dropped 7 bases and J dropped 5; count of bases not matched to a gene: 6. The CDR3 runs to 13 residues. Germline loops: CDR1 SGHTS, CDR2 YDEGEE. The CDR3 region is CASLTGEDQPQHF. CDR3 bases: TGTGCCAGCCTAACAGGGGAGGATCAGCCCCAGCATTTT.

The rearrangement uses TRBV29-1 and TRBJ1-2, with no clear D. The CDR3 is made up of 13 amino acids. Germline V gene lookup returns CDR1 SQVTM and CDR2 ANQGSEA. The CDR3 nucleotides are TGCATAGCGCGGGATCTTACTAACTATGGCTACACCTTC. It codes for CIARDLTNYGYTF.

The J gene is TRBJ2-1, the V gene TRBV7-9; D is ambiguous. The CDR3 is 13 amino acids. Per the germline V gene, CDR1 is SEHNR and CDR2 is FQNEAQ (reference sequence). The V end lost 1 base, the J end lost 9 bases, and 10 bases lay between the germline ends. CDR3 residues: CASSLGLDGEQFF. CDR3 sequence (DNA): TGTGCCAGCAGCTTAGGGCTAGACGGTGAGCAGTTCTTC.

The chain combines TRBV28 with TRBJ1-1, with 8 bases fitting TRBD1. The germline V gene has CDR1 MDHEN and CDR2 SYDVKM. V shed 9 bases and J 0 bases; nucleotides not matched to a gene: 15. This CDR3 comprises 17 residues. CDR3 nucleotides: TGTGCCAGTTCTTGGGAGACAGGGGCGGGGATGAACACTGAAGCTTTCTTT. Its protein is CASSWETGAGMNTEAFF.

V and J are TRBV5-1 and TRBJ2-5; 7 bases match TRBD2. V was pared by 0 bases and J by 2 bases, with 7 bases of the junction left unmatched. The CDR3 consists of 16 residues. Germline V gene sequence: CDR1 SGHRS, CDR2 YFSETQ. The CDR3 DNA reads as TGCGCCAGCAGCTTGGCCGCTAGCGGAGCTCAAGAGACCCAGTACTTC. It encodes CASSLAASGAQETQYF.

The rearrangement links TRBV7-9 to TRBJ2-7; D not resolved. The CDR3 has 13 residues. Deletions cut 5 bases from V and 0 bases from J, with 8 bases between. Germline CDR1 reads SEHNR; CDR2 reads FQNEAQ (reference sequence). The CDR3: CASSTPSSYEQYF. The CDR3 region has the DNA TGTGCCAGCAGCACCCCTAGCTCCTACGAGCAGTACTTC.

V is TRBV6-5 and J is TRBJ2-1; D gene ambiguous. Germline CDR1 and CDR2: MNHEY and SVGAGI. The CDR3 loop spans 16 amino acids. Trimming left V 2 bases short and J 1 base short, with 12 bases between. The CDR3 DNA reads as TGTGCCAGCAGTTACGGGCCCTCAGATTCCTACAATGAGCAGTTCTTC. Translation: CASSYGPSDSYNEQFF.

The rearrangement uses TRBV5-6 and TRBJ2-3; 9 bases agree with TRBD2. The CDR3 sequence is 16 residues long. Germline V gene data show CDR1 as SGHDT and CDR2 as YYEEEE. After removal of 7 bases from V and 0 bases from J, the junction contained 9 bases not matched to a gene. DNA for the CDR3: TGTGCCAGCGGCTCTTTAGCGGGAGAGAGCACAGATACGCAGTATTTT. Its protein is CASGSLAGESTDTQYF.

The rearrangement links TRBV6-1 to TRBJ1-3; 8 bases match TRBD1. This CDR3 contains 15 residues. Germline V gives CDR1 MNHNS, CDR2 SASEGT. The V gene end was trimmed by 3 bases and the J gene end by 3 bases; junction bases not matched to a gene: 4. CDR3 sequence: CASSEHRGGGNTIYF. CDR3 nucleotides: TGTGCCAGCAGTGAGCACAGGGGGGGTGGAAACACCATATATTTT.

The CDR3 sequence is CASSIAGTSGNSYEQYF. As DNA, the CDR3 is TGTGCCAGTAGTATAGCAGGGACTAGCGGGAACTCCTACGAGCAGTACTTC. V gene TRBV19 combines with J gene TRBJ2-7, with TRBD2 matching over 13 bases. CDR1 is LNHDA, CDR2 SQIVND, per germline (reference sequence). The V segment lost 1 base and the J segment 0 bases; nucleotides outside the gene matches: 3. CDR3 length equals 17 residues.

The gene calls are TRBV5-4 and TRBJ2-3; no reliable D call. The CDR3 has 14 residues. Germline values: CDR1 SGHNT, CDR2 YYREEE (reference sequence). V was shortened by 0 bases and J by 3 bases, with 8 bases between the two germline ends. The CDR3 is CASSLDSSTDTQYF. In DNA, the CDR3 is TGTGCCAGCAGCTTGGACTCTTCGACAGATACGCAGTATTTT.

This clone was observed a handful of times. The chain links TRBV25-1 to TRBJ2-1; 9 nucleotides line up with TRBD1. The CDR3 is 14 amino acids. The trim removed 8 bases at V and 4 bases at J, leaving 6 bases unmatched. CDR1 and CDR2 (germline): MGHDK, SYGVNS. CDR3 loop: CASARDRDYNEQFF. In nucleotides, the CDR3 is TGTGCCAGCGCTCGGGACAGGGATTACAATGAGCAGTTCTTC.